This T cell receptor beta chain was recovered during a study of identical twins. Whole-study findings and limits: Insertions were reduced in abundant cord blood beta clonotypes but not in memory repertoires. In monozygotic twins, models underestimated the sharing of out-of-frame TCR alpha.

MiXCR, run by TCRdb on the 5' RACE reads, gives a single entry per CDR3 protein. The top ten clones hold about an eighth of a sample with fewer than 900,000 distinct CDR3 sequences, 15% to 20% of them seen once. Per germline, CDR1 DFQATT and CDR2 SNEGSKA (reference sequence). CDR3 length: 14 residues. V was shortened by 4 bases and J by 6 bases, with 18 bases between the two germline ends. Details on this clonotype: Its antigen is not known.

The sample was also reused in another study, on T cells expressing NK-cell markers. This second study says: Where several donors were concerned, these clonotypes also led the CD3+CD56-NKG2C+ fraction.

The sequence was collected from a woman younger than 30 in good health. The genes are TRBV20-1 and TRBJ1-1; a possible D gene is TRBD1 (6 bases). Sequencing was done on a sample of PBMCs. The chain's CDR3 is CSATGHTGQAEAFF. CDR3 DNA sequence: TGCAGTGCTACGGGACACACGGGGCAAGCTGAAGCTTTCTTT.